Presented here are 17 T cell receptor beta chains from one specimen sequenced in a study of Graves' ophthalmopathy and Graves' hyperthyroidism. RNA transcripts were the template, and TCR beta CDR3 regions were amplified from them. After a first-round RT-PCR with HTBI primers, a second-round multiplex PCR was run. In TCRdb, the multiplex PCR reads were re-called with MiXCR into one record per CDR3 protein. The sample lists approximately 700,000 distinct CDR3 sequences; over 40% were seen once. Sequenced sample: peripheral blood. All receptors come from an adult man with Graves' ophthalmopathy.

The genes are TRBV12-3 or TRBV12-4 and TRBJ2-5, with D unresolved. CDR3 length: 15 residues. V lost 4 bases, J lost 3 bases, and 15 bases lay in between. CDR3 region: CASSYQKMNEETQYF. CDR3 DNA: TGTGCCAGCAGTTACCAGAAAATGAATGAAGAGACCCAGTACTTC.

This clonotype was picked up many times. The chain links TRBV2 to TRBJ1-2; D gene uncertain. Looked up from germline, CDR1 is SNHLY and CDR2 is FYNNEI. V lost 9 bases, J lost 4 bases, and 6 bases lay in between. The CDR3 spans 10 residues. The CDR3 loop reads CASRAYGYTF. The CDR3, as DNA: TGTGCCAGTAGAGCCTATGGCTACACCTTC. Supplemented by reference TRBV2 and TRBJ1-2, the full variable domain reads EPEVTQTPSHQVTQMGQEVILRCVPISNHLYFYWYRQILGQKVEFLVSFYNNEISEKSEIFDDQFSVERPDGSNFTLKIRSTKLEDSAMYFCASRAYGYTFGSGTRLTVV.

V usage is TRBV7-9 and J usage is TRBJ2-5; D gene uncertain. The CDR3 has 16 residues. Germline CDR1 and CDR2: SEHNR and FQNEAQ (reference sequence). V lost 5 bases and J 1 base, leaving 17 bases between the germline ends. CDR3 protein: CASSKRGSDVQETQYF. CDR3 coding DNA: TGTGCCAGCAGCAAACGTGGGTCCGACGTCCAAGAGACCCAGTACTTC.

Of note for this clonotype: An end of the junction differs from the germline gene, which may be a read error. The rearrangement uses TRBV7-2 and TRBJ1-4; D gene unclear. Looked up from germline, CDR1 is SGHTA and CDR2 is FQGNSA. This CDR3 comprises 16 residues. The CDR3 DNA reads as TGCGCCAGCAGCCAAACAGTCTCGAGAGCCTATGAAAAACTGTTTTTT. This encodes CASSQTVSRAYEKLFF.

Concerning this clonotype: This likely comes from a read error, as the CDR3 has no conserved phenylalanine or tryptophan at its end. V is TRBV5-1 and J is TRBJ1-1; D not resolved. The V end lost 4 bases, the J end lost 1 base, and 11 bases lay between the germline ends. The germline V gene encodes CDR1 SGHRS and CDR2 YFSETQ. CDR3 length: 14 amino acids. As DNA, the CDR3 is TGCGCCAGCAGCGAATCGGGAGAGAACACTGAAGCTTTCCTT. Translating gives CASSESGENTEAFL.

This clonotype has ten or more counts. V gene TRBV5-4 combines with J gene TRBJ1-2; D remains ambiguous. Germline V gene data show CDR1 as SGHNT and CDR2 as YYREEE (reference sequence). This CDR3 has 13 residues. V was pared by 2 bases and J by 0 bases, with 5 bases between. The CDR3 spells CASSLRANYGYTF. CDR3 DNA: TGTGCCAGCAGCTTACGGGCTAACTATGGCTACACCTTC.

This sequence joins TRBV12-3 or TRBV12-4 and TRBJ1-2; no clear D. V was trimmed by 5 bases and J by 0 bases, leaving 13 bases between them. CDR3 length equals 15 residues. The CDR3 region has the DNA TGTGCCAGCAGTAATATCCTTTTAGCTAACTATGGCTACACCTTC. This codes for CASSNILLANYGYTF.

Written as DNA, the CDR3 is TGTGCCAGCAGTGGCCGACGGGGGATAAGCACAGATACGCAGTATTTT. It translates to CASSGRRGISTDTQYF. The chain is built from TRBV2 and TRBJ2-3, with TRBD2 as a possible D gene (6 bases). This CDR3 is built from 16 residues. With 4 bases removed from V and 0 bases from J, the gap between germline ends came to 14 bases. Germline CDR1 reads SNHLY; CDR2 reads FYNNEI.

The chain couples TRBV19 to TRBJ1-6, with 10 bases that match TRBD1. V shed 9 bases and J 7 bases; nucleotides not matched to a gene: 9. Germline V CDR1 and CDR2: LNHDA, SQIVND (reference sequence). The CDR3 runs 15 residues. This chain's CDR3 is CASSPQDRGNSPLHF. CDR3 nucleotide sequence: TGTGCCAGCTCACCACAGGACAGGGGGAATTCACCCCTCCACTTT. The variable domain in full, with the rest retrieved from reference TRBV19 and TRBJ1-6, is DGGITQSPKYLFRKEGQNVTLSCEQNLNHDAMYWYRQDPGQGLRLIYYSQIVNDFQKGDIAEGYSVSREKKESFPLTVTSAQKNPTAFYLCASSPQDRGNSPLHFGNGTRLTVT.

This clonotype has at least ten counts. The chain couples TRBV7-8 to TRBJ2-6; either TRBD1 or TRBD2 may supply D (7 bases each). Trimming shortened V by 7 bases and J by 0 bases, and 19 bases separated the two germline ends. The CDR3 has 18 residues. Germline-derived CDR1 and CDR2 are SGHVS and FQNEAQ. CDR3 loop: CASTRRGGGSSGANVLTF. The CDR3 region has the DNA TGTGCCAGCACCCGCAGGGGGGGCGGTTCCTCTGGGGCCAACGTCCTGACTTTC.

This clonotype was observed a few times. The chain is built from TRBV14 and TRBJ1-4; D call uncertain. V was shortened by 0 bases and J by 4 bases, with 15 bases between the two germline ends. This CDR3 is 17 amino acids long. Germline V gene sequence: CDR1 SGHDN, CDR2 FVKESK. Here the CDR3 DNA reads TGTGCCAGCAGCCAAGATCCGGGAGCCGGGCTTAATGAAAAACTGTTTTTT. This encodes CASSQDPGAGLNEKLFF.

The gene calls are TRBV7-9 and TRBJ2-7, with D perhaps given as TRBD1 or TRBD2 (5 bases each). Between the trimmed V and J ends, which lost 11 bases and 2 bases, there was a span of 16 bases. Germline CDR1 reads SEHNR; CDR2 reads FQNEAQ (reference sequence). This CDR3 region has 13 residues. CDR3 DNA sequence: TGTGCCTGGAGTGGGGACGGCGCCTACGAGCAGTACTTC. Translated: CAWSGDGAYEQYF.

There are many counts of this clonotype. The chain recombines TRBV10-3 with TRBJ2-7, with D maybe TRBD2 (6 bases). With 4 bases removed from V and 7 bases from J, the gap between germline ends came to 20 bases. From germline, CDR1 is ENHRY and CDR2 SYGVKD. CDR3 length: 15 residues. The CDR3 DNA is TGTGCCATCAGTGTTGGCGGGGCGGGATCCGGAGAGCAGTACTTC. Residues: CAISVGGAGSGEQYF.

With respect to this clonotype: At one boundary the junction diverges from the germline segment, which might be a read error. The rearrangement uses TRBV20-1 and TRBJ1-2; tentatively, D is TRBD1 (6 bases). The germline CDR1 and CDR2 sequences are DFQATT and SNEGSKA (reference sequence). The CDR3 runs to 17 residues. CDR3 nucleotides: TGCAGTGTTAGAGAACCGGGACACACTCTCCTGGGATATGGCTACACCTTC. As protein: CSVREPGHTLLGYGYTF.

In this sample, this clonotype turned up many times. This chain links TRBV10-3 with TRBJ2-5; 10 bases map to TRBD1. The CDR3 is 15 residues long. Unmatched junction bases numbered 8, after V lost 6 bases and J lost 4 bases. Germline assignment: CDR1 ENHRY and CDR2 SYGVKD. DNA of the CDR3: TGTGCCATCAGGGGACAGGGGTCCCGCGGAGAGACCCAGTACTTC. This encodes CAIRGQGSRGETQYF.

This clonotype has a count of ten or more. The rearrangement uses TRBV24-1 and TRBJ1-2, with 8 bases fitting TRBD1. Per the germline V gene, CDR1 is KGHDR and CDR2 is SFDVKD. The V segment lost 4 bases and the J segment 6 bases; nucleotides outside the gene matches: 9. CDR3 size: 15 residues. As DNA, the CDR3 is TGTGCCACCAGTGACCCGACAGGGGCCACCGATGGCTACACCTTC. Its protein product is CATSDPTGATDGYTF.

Worth noting for this clonotype: Mismatch with germline at one junction end may stem from a read error. Written as DNA, the CDR3 is TGTGCCAGCAGTTACCGTAGGAGTACCTACGAGCAGTACTTC. As protein: CASSYRRSTYEQYF. The rearrangement uses TRBV10-3 and TRBJ2-7; D remains ambiguous. The CDR3 is made up of 14 amino acids. The germline gives CDR1 ENHRY, CDR2 SYGVKD.